Listed here are 15 T cell receptor beta chains from one sample, sequenced in a study of T cells in women clearing cervical HPV infection. TCRdb's table, derived via immunoSEQ multiplex PCR, lists solely in-frame clones and lacks some. The repertoire shows around 29,000 clones; the top ten hold 2.5% to 3%. What was sequenced was blood buffy coat. The receptors here all came from a woman aged 18-70 years with a cervical HPV16 infection that either progressed to CIN3+ or cleared (not recorded which).

About this clone itself: The CDR3 end falls 3 residues outside the read, so it is completed with the germline J gene. The chain carries TRBV4-1 and TRBJ1-6; possible D gene TRBD1, 5 bases. Germline V CDR1 and CDR2: MGHRA, YSYEKL. This CDR3 comprises 15 residues. V lost 4 bases to trimming and J lost 7 bases, with 14 bases between them. CDR3 DNA, as far as it was read: TGCGCCAGCAGCCCAGTTACAGGCTGGAATTCACCC. It specifies CASSPVTGWNSP. The entire CDR3 is CASSPVTGWNSPLHF.

In regard to this clone: The CDR3 extends 3 residues past the end of the read, so its final part is completed from the germline J gene. This sequence joins TRBV19 and TRBJ2-6; TRBD1 agrees at 10 bases. The CDR3 contains 15 residues. With V trimmed by 6 bases and J by 1 base, 0 bases remained unmatched. Germline CDR1 is LNHDA and CDR2 is SQIVND (reference sequence). The CDR3: CASRDRGSGANVLTF. CDR3 DNA (partial): TGTGCCAGTAGGGACAGGGGGTCTGGGGCCAACGTC.

Notes on this clone: The read gets to within 3 residues of the CDR3 end, and the germline J gene fills in the rest. The rearrangement joins TRBV10-3 to TRBJ1-2, with TRBD1 matching over 7 bases. The CDR3 consists of 12 residues. From germline, CDR1 is ENHRY and CDR2 SYGVKD. Losses at the gene ends were 6 bases for V and 2 bases for J; bases not matched to a gene: 0. CDR3 DNA (partial): TGTGCCATCAGGACAGGGAACTATGGC. Encoded protein: CAIRTGNYG. The whole CDR3 protein is CAIRTGNYGYTF.

On this clone itself: Coverage ceases 3 residues before the CDR3 finishes, and the germline J gene fills in the end. The chain recombines TRBV7-2 with TRBJ2-3; 10 nucleotides align to TRBD2. With 3 bases clipped from V and 3 bases from J, the junction kept 3 bases outside the gene matches. The CDR3 is 15 amino acids. Germline V gene lookup returns CDR1 SGHTA and CDR2 FQGNSA. CDR3 DNA (partial): TGTGCCAGCAGCTTCCGGACTAGCGGAACAGATACG. Its translation: CASSFRTSGTDT. In full, the CDR3 is CASSFRTSGTDTQYF. Together with reference TRBV7-2 and TRBJ2-3, the CDR3 gives the full variable domain: GAGVSQSPSNKVTEKGKDVELRCDPISGHTALYWYRQSLGQGLEFLIYFQGNSAPDKSGLPSDRFSAERTGGSVSTLTIQRTQQEDSAVYLCASSFRTSGTDTQYFGPGTRLTVL.

Regarding this clone: The missing CDR3 end, 3 residues past where the read stops, is filled in from the germline J gene. The chain is built from TRBV7-9 and TRBJ2-7; 8 bases align to TRBD1. Trimming at V came to 1 base and at J to 0 bases, leaving 2 bases not matched to a gene. The CDR3 contains 15 residues. Germline-derived CDR1 and CDR2 are SEHNR and FQNEAQ (reference sequence). CDR3 loop: CASSLGTGISYEQYF. CDR3 DNA, as far as it was read: TGTGCCAGCAGCTTAGGGACAGGGATCTCCTACGAG.

The CDR3: CASSILKAGEVEQYF. The part of the CDR3 DNA that was read is TGTGCCAGTAGTATTCTCAAAGCGGGAGAGGTCGAG. J is TRBJ2-7 and V is TRBV19; 8 bases match TRBD2. The CDR3 end is not reached by the read, which stops 3 residues before it; the germline J gene fills it in. Trimming removed 3 bases from V and 6 bases from J; junction bases left unmatched: 10. The germline V gene encodes CDR1 LNHDA and CDR2 SQIVND (reference sequence). The length of the CDR3 is 15 residues.

Comment on this clone: The read gets to within 3 residues of the CDR3 end, and the germline J gene fills in the rest. The chain employs TRBV30 and TRBJ2-5; D not certain. This CDR3 comprises 13 residues. CDR1 is GTSNPN, CDR2 SVGIG, per germline (reference sequence). The V end lost 0 bases, the J end lost 4 bases, and 9 bases lay between the germline ends. The CDR3 spells CAWSVGTRETQYF. CDR3 DNA (partial): TGTGCCTGGAGTGTAGGCACACGAGAGACC.

In the case of this clone: The CDR3 extends 3 residues past the end of the read, so its final part is completed from the germline J gene. The chain combines TRBV20-1 with TRBJ2-5; 10 bases match TRBD2. The CDR3 consists of 17 residues. Looked up from germline, CDR1 is DFQATT and CDR2 is SNEGSKA (reference sequence). The junction had 15 bases not matched to a gene; V was cut back by 4 bases and J by 4 bases. The CDR3 here is CSATVMRTSGTLETQYF. Incomplete CDR3 DNA: TGCAGTGCTACCGTAATGCGGACTAGCGGAACCTTAGAGACC.

Note on this clone: Read coverage stops 3 residues before the CDR3 terminus; the germline J gene supplies the remainder. The genes are TRBV19 and TRBJ2-7, with 12 bases that match TRBD1. Germline lookup yields CDR1 LNHDA and CDR2 SQIVND (reference sequence). V shed 5 bases and J 6 bases; nucleotides not matched to a gene: 11. The CDR3 length is 16 residues. Here the CDR3 reads CASSFRLGTGGAEQYF. The covered CDR3 bases are TGTGCCAGTAGTTTCCGTCTCGGGACAGGGGGCGCCGAG.

Points on this clone: The observed sequence ends 3 residues before the CDR3 terminus, with the missing tail filled in from the germline J gene. The chain links TRBV5-4 to TRBJ2-5; TRBD2 aligns across 9 bases. The CDR3 runs to 16 residues. After removal of 0 bases from V and 2 bases from J, the junction contained 5 bases not matched to a gene. The V gene's germline CDR1 is SGHNT and CDR2 YYREEE (reference sequence). Here the CDR3 reads CASSLGLAGEQETQYF. The sequenced part of the CDR3 DNA is TGTGCCAGCAGCTTGGGGTTAGCGGGGGAACAAGAGACC.

As regards this clone: Read data end 3 residues before the CDR3 end; the end is taken from the germline J gene. The V and J genes are TRBV5-5 and TRBJ1-1, with D maybe TRBD1 (6 bases). This CDR3 is 15 amino acids long. Germline assignment: CDR1 SGHKS and CDR2 YYEKEE (reference sequence). V was clipped by 4 bases and J by 6 bases, with 19 bases between them. The DNA read from the CDR3 is TGTGCCAGCAGCCGGACAGCGGGGGTGAGGGCTGAA. Translated, it gives CASSRTAGVRAE. The CDR3 reads in full as CASSRTAGVRAEAFF.

Regarding this clone: From the germline J gene comes the end of the CDR3, since the read stops 3 residues before it. The chain carries TRBV30 and TRBJ2-3; D remains ambiguous. Germline V gene data show CDR1 as GTSNPN and CDR2 as SVGIG (reference sequence). Trimming took 4 bases from V and 1 from J, leaving 6 bases between them. This CDR3 comprises 12 residues. Partial CDR3 DNA: TGTGCCTGGAATACGGGCACAGATACG. This encodes CAWNTGTDT. The full CDR3 reads CAWNTGTDTQYF.

On this clone itself: The sequence runs out 3 residues before the end of the CDR3; the remainder is reconstructed from the germline J gene. This chain uses TRBV7-8 with TRBJ2-7; D gene ambiguous. CDR1 is SGHVS, CDR2 FQNEAQ, per germline. The CDR3 has 15 amino acids. V dropped 5 bases and J dropped 0 bases, with 14 bases sitting between them. The CDR3 sequence is CASSIELAHSYEQYF. Partial CDR3 DNA: TGTGCCAGCAGCATCGAACTTGCCCACTCCTACGAG.

As concerns this clone: At one end the junction does not follow the germline gene, possibly because of a read error. The DNA read from the CDR3 is TGTGCCAGCAGCTTAGCAGTGGGACAGGGAAAGAACATT. This codes for CASSLAVGQGKNI. The whole CDR3 reads CASSLAVGQGKNIQYF. The chain has TRBV12-3 or TRBV12-4 and TRBJ2-4; 9 positions match TRBD1. The read falls 3 residues short of the CDR3 end, and the missing part is taken from the germline J gene. This CDR3 has 16 amino acids.

Remarks on this clone: The read falls 3 residues short of the CDR3 end, and the missing part is taken from the germline J gene. This chain links TRBV19 with TRBJ1-2; the D is unclear. Germline assignment: CDR1 LNHDA and CDR2 SQIVND (reference sequence). The CDR3 covers 14 residues. The part of the CDR3 DNA that was read is TGTGCCAGTAGTGCCGATAAGAGCTCCTACGAC. This sequence encodes CASSADKSSYD. The whole CDR3 sequence reads CASSADKSSYDYTF.